These 26 T cell receptor beta chains were sequenced from one sample in a study of CD8 T cells in ankylosing spondylitis. One entry per CDR3 protein, called by TCRdb with MiXCR from the 5' RACE reads. Of about 170,000 distinct CDR3 sequences detected, around 19% appear once; the ten largest clones hold 7.8%. The specimen sequenced was blood, either unsorted or a sorted T cell fraction (not recorded which). The receptors originated from a male donor with ankylosing spondylitis or in good health (not recorded which).

Ten or more counts support this clonotype. The CDR3 sequence is CASSFLRGRENEQFF. As DNA, the CDR3 is TGTGCCAGCAGTTTTTTGCGGGGGCGTGAGAATGAGCAGTTCTTC. V usage is TRBV12-3 or TRBV12-4 and J usage is TRBJ2-1, with a tentative D call TRBD2 (7 bases). This CDR3 is 15 amino acids long. Between the trimmed V and J ends, which lost 3 bases and 7 bases, there was a span of 16 bases.

Many counts were recorded for this clonotype. This chain connects TRBV5-1 to TRBJ1-2; D gene ambiguous. This CDR3 is 14 amino acids long. Germline values: CDR1 SGHRS, CDR2 YFSETQ. V lost 2 bases to trimming and J lost 0 bases, with 8 bases between them. The CDR3 coding sequence is TGCGCCAGCAGCTTTGGGCAGACTAACTATGGCTACACCTTC. Encoded protein: CASSFGQTNYGYTF.

This clonotype appeared many times. The chain recombines TRBV5-1 with TRBJ2-3, with TRBD2 matching over 14 bases. Looked up from germline, CDR1 is SGHRS and CDR2 is YFSETQ. The CDR3 has 18 residues. V shed 4 bases, J shed 3 bases, and the junction held 10 bases outside the gene matches. CDR3 loop: CASSGRLAGGPSTDTQYF. The CDR3 DNA reads TGCGCCAGCAGCGGGCGACTAGCGGGAGGGCCTTCGACAGATACGCAGTATTTT.

This rearrangement joins TRBV11-1 to TRBJ2-7; D uncertain. This CDR3 region has 14 residues. Per germline, CDR1 SGHAT and CDR2 FQDESV (reference sequence). V was trimmed by 1 base and J by 0 bases, leaving 7 bases between them. The CDR3 loop is CASSLEAVSYEQYF. In nucleotides, the CDR3 is TGTGCCAGCAGCTTAGAGGCGGTCTCCTACGAGCAGTACTTC. Looking up the rest from reference TRBV11-1 and TRBJ2-7 gives the full variable domain: EAEVAQSPRYKITEKSQAVAFWCDPISGHATLYWYRQILGQGPELLVQFQDESVVDDSQLPKDRFSAERLKGVDSTLKIQPAELGDSAMYLCASSLEAVSYEQYFGPGTRLTVT.

As concerns this clonotype: A much more abundant neighbour one base away suggests this may be a read error. The J gene is TRBJ2-1, the V gene TRBV9, with TRBD2 matching 10 bases. The CDR3 is 15 residues long. Germline values: CDR1 SGDLS, CDR2 YYNGEE. V was pared by 7 bases and J by 7 bases, with 11 bases of the junction left unmatched. This chain's CDR3 is CASGFRTSGGNEQFF. The CDR3, as DNA: TGTGCCAGCGGCTTCCGGACTAGCGGTGGGAATGAGCAGTTCTTC.

This clonotype was detected ten times or more. V is TRBV28 and J is TRBJ2-7; 8 bases are a match to TRBD1. Germline assignment: CDR1 MDHEN and CDR2 SYDVKM. This CDR3 has 14 amino acids. V shed 6 bases, J shed 6 bases, and the junction held 10 bases outside the gene matches. CDR3 amino acids: CASSLTGGSGEQYF. CDR3 bases: TGTGCCAGCAGCCTCACAGGGGGGTCGGGCGAGCAGTACTTC.

This clonotype has at least ten counts. The J gene is TRBJ2-7, the V gene TRBV15; D may be TRBD1 or TRBD2 (5 bases each). This CDR3 region has 12 residues. Trimming left V 7 bases short and J 6 bases short, with 13 bases between. Per the germline V gene, CDR1 is LNHNV and CDR2 is YYDKDF (reference sequence). Here the CDR3 DNA reads TGTGCCACCATGCATGCAGGGAGCGAGCAGTACTTC. Residues: CATMHAGSEQYF. Combining the CDR3 with reference TRBV15 and TRBJ2-7 gives the whole variable domain DAMVIQNPRYQVTQFGKPVTLSCSQTLNHNVMYWYQQKSSQAPKLLFHYYDKDFNNEADTPDNFQSRRPNTSFCFLDIRSPGLGDTAMYLCATMHAGSEQYFGPGTRLTVT.

This clonotype has only a few counts. The chain combines TRBV12-3 or TRBV12-4 with TRBJ2-1; D is unresolved. Trimming left V 2 bases short and J 5 bases short, with 7 bases between. The CDR3 sequence is 13 residues long. CDR3 sequence (DNA): TGTGCCAGCAGTTTAAGGCGTAACAATGAGCAGTTCTTC. This encodes CASSLRRNNEQFF.

The V call is TRBV3-1, the J call TRBJ2-7; no clear D. Germline CDR1 reads LGHDT; CDR2 reads YNNKEL (reference sequence). Between the trimmed V and J ends, which lost 1 base and 1 base, there was a span of 8 bases. The CDR3 runs 14 residues. CDR3 region: CASSQGLYSYEQYF. CDR3 DNA: TGTGCCAGCAGCCAAGGCCTTTATTCCTACGAGCAGTACTTC.

This clonotype came up a few times. The chain links TRBV9 to TRBJ2-5; TRBD2 matches at 7 bases. The CDR3 length is 14 residues. Trimming at V came to 3 bases and at J to 2 bases, leaving 4 bases not matched to a gene. Germline V gene lookup returns CDR1 SGDLS and CDR2 YYNGEE. CDR3 nucleotide sequence: TGTGCCAGCAGCGGCGGGGGAACTCAAGAGACCCAGTACTTC. This encodes CASSGGGTQETQYF.

This clonotype appeared a few times. The chain links TRBV29-1 to TRBJ2-1; D may be TRBD1 (5 bases). The germline gives CDR1 SQVTM, CDR2 ANQGSEA. V was cut by 3 bases and J by 2 bases, with 11 bases left in between. This CDR3 region has 14 residues. In nucleotides, the CDR3 is TGCAGCGTTGATGGGTTGGGGCCCTACAATGAGCAGTTCTTC. It codes for CSVDGLGPYNEQFF.

The rearrangement links TRBV12-3 or TRBV12-4 to TRBJ2-3; D unresolved. Trimming removed 0 bases from V and 1 base from J, with 8 bases in between. This CDR3 is built from 15 residues. CDR3 sequence: CASSLAEQGTDTQYF. For the CDR3, the DNA is TGTGCCAGCAGTTTAGCGGAGCAAGGCACAGATACGCAGTATTTT.

This clonotype was seen at least ten times. The V and J genes are TRBV20-1 and TRBJ2-1; 11 bases match TRBD2. The CDR3 contains 15 residues. Looked up from germline, CDR1 is DFQATT and CDR2 is SNEGSKA (reference sequence). V lost 0 bases to trimming and J lost 9 bases; unmatched junction nucleotides: 7. Here the CDR3 DNA reads TGCAGTGCTAGAGACCCTAGCGGGAGGCCCAGTGAGCAGTTCTTC. Translating gives CSARDPSGRPSEQFF.

This clonotype was counted between two and nine times. The chain couples TRBV7-6 to TRBJ1-1, with 8 nucleotides matching TRBD1. Per germline, CDR1 SGHVS and CDR2 FNYEAQ. J was trimmed by 1 base and V by 2 bases; bases with no gene match: 0. There are 14 residues in the CDR3. CDR3 in amino acids: CASSLQGANTEAFF. CDR3 nucleotides: TGTGCCAGCAGCTTACAGGGGGCGAACACTGAAGCTTTCTTT.

This clonotype was found a few times. J is TRBJ2-6 and V is TRBV3-1, with TRBD1 matching over 7 bases. Trimming cost V 4 bases and J 0 bases; bases outside gene matches: 3. CDR1 and CDR2 from the germline V gene are LGHDT and YNNKEL (reference sequence). There are 16 residues in the CDR3. CDR3 DNA sequence: TGTGCCAGCAGCCTAAGGACAGGCTCTGGGGCCAACGTCCTGACTTTC. Translated, it gives CASSLRTGSGANVLTF.

This clonotype was counted many times. The chain employs TRBV5-1 and TRBJ2-3; 9 bases fit TRBD2. V dropped 0 bases and J dropped 3; count of bases not matched to a gene: 2. The length of the CDR3 is 15 residues. CDR1 and CDR2 (germline): SGHRS, YFSETQ. The CDR3 region has the DNA TGCGCCAGCAGCTTGGGGACTAGCGCAACAGATACGCAGTATTTT. It encodes CASSLGTSATDTQYF.

There are a few counts of this clonotype. The J gene is TRBJ1-1, the V gene TRBV28; D uncertain. The germline V and J ends were trimmed by 7 bases and 5 bases, with 17 bases remaining between them. This CDR3 is built from 14 residues. CDR1 is MDHEN and CDR2 is SYDVKM in the germline V gene. Here the CDR3 DNA reads TGTGCCAGCACTAACCCCTGGGGAGGAACTGAAGCTTTCTTT. It yields the protein CASTNPWGGTEAFF.

This clonotype was counted a few times. The chain couples TRBV7-2 to TRBJ2-3; no clear D gene. CDR3 length: 15 residues. Looked up from germline, CDR1 is SGHTA and CDR2 is FQGNSA. Trimming stripped 1 base from V and 0 bases from J, with 8 bases between. CDR3 nucleotide sequence: TGTGCCAGCAGCTTAGAACTCGCTAGCACAGATACGCAGTATTTT. Protein: CASSLELASTDTQYF.

Notes on this clonotype: This may be a read error: a much more frequent sequence differs by one nucleotide. V is TRBV4-2 and J is TRBJ2-7; a possible D gene is TRBD2 (5 bases). V lost 4 bases, J lost 3 bases, and 13 bases lay in between. CDR3 length: 14 amino acids. The germline V gene encodes CDR1 LGHNA and CDR2 YNFKEQ. The CDR3 is CASSRDVGDYEQYF. The CDR3 DNA reads as TGTGCCAGCAGCCGAGACGTCGGGGACTACGAGCAGTACTTC.

This rearrangement joins TRBV29-1 to TRBJ2-1; 9 bases fit TRBD1. The trim removed 8 bases at V and 9 bases at J, leaving 11 bases unmatched. The CDR3 length is 13 residues. The germline gives CDR1 SQVTM, CDR2 ANQGSEA. The CDR3 bases are TGCAGCCTCAGGGACAGGGACTTGAGTGAGCAGTTCTTC. Translation gives CSLRDRDLSEQFF.

The chain combines TRBV28 with TRBJ2-7, with D uncertain. The V and J ends lost 11 bases and 4 bases respectively, with 15 bases between them. Germline V gene data show CDR1 as MDHEN and CDR2 as SYDVKM. The CDR3 is 12 amino acids. CDR3 DNA: TGTGCCGACAAGGAGTGGGTTTACGAGCAGTACTTC. Amino acids: CADKEWVYEQYF.

In this sample, this clonotype turned up a few times. This chain connects TRBV28 to TRBJ2-7; the D gene is possibly TRBD2 (6 bases). This CDR3 has 14 amino acids. CDR1 is MDHEN and CDR2 is SYDVKM in the germline V gene. Trimming left V 6 bases short and J 5 bases short, with 17 bases between. DNA for the CDR3: TGTGCCAGCAGCCCCCCTGGGGGGTTGGACGAGCAGTACTTC. Its translation is CASSPPGGLDEQYF.

This clonotype has at least ten counts. The rearrangement links TRBV20-1 to TRBJ1-1, with a tentative D call TRBD1 (6 bases). The CDR3 totals 13 residues. With 5 bases removed from V and 4 bases from J, the gap between germline ends came to 14 bases. CDR1 is DFQATT and CDR2 is SNEGSKA in the germline V gene (reference sequence). The CDR3 spells CSAGGFVGTEAFF. The CDR3 DNA reads TGCAGTGCTGGGGGCTTTGTGGGCACTGAAGCTTTCTTT.

The V call is TRBV9, the J call TRBJ1-1; no clear D. The CDR3 consists of 12 residues. V lost 6 bases to trimming and J lost 6 bases, with 12 bases between them. Germline V gene sequence: CDR1 SGDLS, CDR2 YYNGEE. DNA of the CDR3: TGTGCCAGCAAACCACAATCCTCTGAAGCTTTCTTT. Encoded protein: CASKPQSSEAFF.

This clonotype was picked up many times. The gene calls are TRBV5-8 and TRBJ2-2; the match to TRBD2 covers 15 bases. V trimming: 0 bases; J trimming: 7 bases; junction bases outside the gene matches: 4. Germline CDR1 SGHTS, CDR2 YDEGEE. The CDR3 consists of 17 residues. The CDR3 here is CASSLAGLAGGNGELFF. The CDR3 DNA reads TGTGCCAGCAGCTTGGCGGGACTAGCGGGAGGAAACGGGGAGCTGTTTTTT.

This chain joins TRBV2 and TRBJ2-3; no reliable D call. V was pared by 7 bases and J by 2 bases, with 13 bases between. The CDR3 has 14 residues. The germline CDR1 and CDR2 sequences are SNHLY and FYNNEI. Here the CDR3 DNA reads TGTGCCAGCAAGTCCAGCCCACTCACAGATACGCAGTATTTT. Encoded protein: CASKSSPLTDTQYF.